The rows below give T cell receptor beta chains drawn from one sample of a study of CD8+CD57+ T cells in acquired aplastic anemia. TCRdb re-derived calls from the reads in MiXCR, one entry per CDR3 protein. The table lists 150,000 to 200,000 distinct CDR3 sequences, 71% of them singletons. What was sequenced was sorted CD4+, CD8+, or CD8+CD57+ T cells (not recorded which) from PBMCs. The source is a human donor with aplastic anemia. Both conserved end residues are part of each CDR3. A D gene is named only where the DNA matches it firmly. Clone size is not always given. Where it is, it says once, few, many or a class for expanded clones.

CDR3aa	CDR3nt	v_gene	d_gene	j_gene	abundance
CASSPEAGNTEAFF	TGTGCCAGCAGCCCGGAAGCAGGGAACACTGAAGCTTTCTTT	TRBV13	-	TRBJ1-1	-
CASSFGTSLLHTQYF	TGTGCCAGCAGCTTCGGGACTAGCCTCTTGCATACGCAGTATTTT	TRBV7-6	TRBD2	TRBJ2-3	-
CSTPGQGLWDEQFF	TGCAGCACACCGGGACAGGGTCTTTGGGACGAGCAGTTCTTC	TRBV29-1	TRBD1	TRBJ2-1	once
CATSDSRGLNTEAFF	TGTGCCACCAGTGATAGCCGAGGCTTGAACACTGAAGCTTTCTTT	TRBV24-1	-	TRBJ1-1	-
CASSRESNTEAFF	TGTGCCAGCAGTCGGGAATCGAACACTGAAGCTTTCTTT	TRBV6-4	-	TRBJ1-1	few
CASSTGTGGGYTF	TGTGCCAGCAGCACCGGGACCGGCGGTGGCTACACCTTC	TRBV7-3	-	TRBJ1-2	-
CAIRGPGGAGPGELFF	TGTGCCATCAGAGGGCCAGGGGGCGCAGGGCCCGGGGAGCTGTTTTTT	TRBV10-3	TRBD1	TRBJ2-2	-
CATSGLNNEQFF	TGTGCCACCAGTGGTCTGAACAATGAGCAGTTCTTC	TRBV24-1	-	TRBJ2-1	-
CASSGGGMGETQYF	TGTGCCAGCAGCGGAGGGGGTATGGGGGAGACCCAGTACTTC	TRBV9	-	TRBJ2-5	-
CASSEGVEVYGSPLHF	TGTGCCAGCAGCGAGGGGGTGGAAGTTTATGGTTCACCCCTCCACTTT	TRBV7-9	-	TRBJ1-6	-
CASSFNRDGANTGELFF	TGCGCCAGCAGCTTTAACCGGGACGGCGCGAACACCGGGGAACTGTTTTTT	TRBV5-1	-	TRBJ2-2	-
CSARGPGLMNQPQHF	TGCAGTGCTAGAGGCCCGGGACTGATGAATCAGCCCCAGCATTTT	TRBV20-1	-	TRBJ1-5	medium-sized
CASKQGPGNEQFF	TGTGCCAGTAAACAGGGACCCGGCAATGAGCAGTTCTTC	TRBV7-2	-	TRBJ2-1	-
CASSQDERGGIYEQYF	TGTGCCAGCAGCCAAGATGAGCGGGGGGGGATCTACGAGCAGTACTTC	TRBV14	TRBD2	TRBJ2-7	once
CASNPRANEKLFF	TGTGCCAGTAACCCCAGGGCTAATGAAAAACTGTTTTTT	TRBV19	-	TRBJ1-4	-
CATSDPSGGAINEQFF	TGTGCCACCAGTGACCCTAGCGGGGGGGCCATCAATGAGCAGTTCTTC	TRBV24-1	TRBD2	TRBJ2-1	-
CASSEWFGLSGGTSYEQYF	TGTGCCAGCAGTGAATGGTTTGGATTGTCGGGGGGGACGTCCTACGAGCAGTACTTC	TRBV2	TRBD2	TRBJ2-7	-
CASSSSNEQYF	TGTGCCAGCAGCTCGTCGAACGAGCAGTACTTC	TRBV5-6	-	TRBJ2-7	once
CSASRPDTYEQYF	TGCAGTGCGTCCCGACCGGACACCTACGAGCAGTACTTC	TRBV20-1	-	TRBJ2-7	few
CASAGNYGYTF	TGTGCCAGCGCAGGGAACTATGGCTACACCTTC	TRBV11-2	-	TRBJ1-2	-
CASSVRRGSKNIQYF	TGTGCCAGCAGCGTGCGAAGGGGATCCAAAAACATTCAGTACTTC	TRBV9	-	TRBJ2-4	once
CGARSDSIEQYF	TGCGGTGCTAGATCGGACAGTATCGAGCAGTACTTC	TRBV20-1	-	TRBJ2-7	-
CASAAGTSGRAHEQYF	TGCGCCAGCGCGGCCGGGACTAGCGGGAGGGCCCACGAGCAGTACTTC	TRBV5-1	TRBD2	TRBJ2-7	-
CASSVGTDGGQFF	TGTGCCAGCAGCGTAGGGACGGACGGAGGGCAGTTCTTC	TRBV7-2	-	TRBJ2-1	-
CASSLGAGRGTEAFF	TGTGCCAGCAGCTTAGGTGCGGGACGAGGGACTGAAGCTTTCTTT	TRBV7-2	-	TRBJ1-1	-
CASRATGSNTEAFF	TGTGCCAGCAGGGCGACAGGGTCTAACACTGAAGCTTTCTTT	TRBV25-1	TRBD1	TRBJ1-1	-
CSAGEGLWSDTQYF	TGCAGTGCCGGAGAGGGCTTATGGTCAGATACGCAGTATTTT	TRBV20-1	-	TRBJ2-3	-
CASSSGQDLPGELFF	TGTGCCAGCAGCTCGGGACAGGACCTCCCCGGGGAGCTGTTTTTT	TRBV7-2	TRBD1	TRBJ2-2	-
CASSLAPSSYNEQFF	TGTGCCAGCAGCTTAGCTCCTTCCTCCTACAATGAGCAGTTCTTC	TRBV11-2	-	TRBJ2-1	many
CASSLAIAGGAGNEQYF	TGTGCCAGCAGCTTAGCTATTGCGGGGGGCGCGGGGAACGAGCAGTACTTC	TRBV7-2	TRBD2	TRBJ2-7	once
CASRPAGAIQETQYF	TGTGCCAGCAGACCAGCAGGGGCGATCCAAGAGACCCAGTACTTC	TRBV2	-	TRBJ2-5	-
CASSFDPGGNQPQHF	TGTGCCAGCAGCTTCGACCCAGGGGGGAATCAGCCCCAGCATTTT	TRBV7-2	TRBD1	TRBJ1-5	-
CASSSSLTHVTGELFF	TGCGCCAGCAGCTCCTCGTTGACTCATGTCACCGGGGAGCTGTTTTTT	TRBV4-1	-	TRBJ2-2	-
CASSEAGGRQNSPLHF	TGTGCCAGCAGTGAAGCAGGAGGGCGCCAGAATTCACCCCTCCACTTT	TRBV2	-	TRBJ1-6	once
CASTDSGNGEQYF	TGTGCCAGCACTGATAGCGGGAATGGCGAGCAGTACTTC	TRBV9	TRBD2	TRBJ2-7	-
CASSERQGGLYF	TGTGCCAGCAGTGAACGTCAGGGGGGATTGTACTTC	TRBV2	-	TRBJ2-7	-
CSVAPHLRTGEGYTF	TGCAGCGTTGCCCCTCACTTAAGGACAGGGGAGGGCTACACCTTC	TRBV29-1	TRBD1	TRBJ1-2	-
CASSVDHGRTGPNEKLFF	TGTGCCAGCAGCGTTGATCACGGCAGGACAGGGCCAAATGAAAAACTGTTTTTT	TRBV7-9	TRBD1	TRBJ1-4	-
CASSPRSGNEQFF	TGTGCCAGCAGTCCTCGTAGCGGCAATGAGCAGTTCTTC	TRBV7-9	-	TRBJ2-1	many
CASGIAGVDTQYF	TGTGCTAGTGGAATAGCGGGGGTAGATACGCAGTATTTT	TRBV12-5	TRBD2	TRBJ2-3	-
CASSAIVPGRGTYEQYF	TGTGCCAGCAGCGCCATTGTCCCCGGGCGAGGGACATACGAGCAGTACTTC	TRBV2	-	TRBJ2-7	-
CASSPGSEAGTEAFF	TGTGCCAGCAGCCCCGGGTCAGAAGCGGGCACTGAAGCTTTCTTT	TRBV9	-	TRBJ1-1	-